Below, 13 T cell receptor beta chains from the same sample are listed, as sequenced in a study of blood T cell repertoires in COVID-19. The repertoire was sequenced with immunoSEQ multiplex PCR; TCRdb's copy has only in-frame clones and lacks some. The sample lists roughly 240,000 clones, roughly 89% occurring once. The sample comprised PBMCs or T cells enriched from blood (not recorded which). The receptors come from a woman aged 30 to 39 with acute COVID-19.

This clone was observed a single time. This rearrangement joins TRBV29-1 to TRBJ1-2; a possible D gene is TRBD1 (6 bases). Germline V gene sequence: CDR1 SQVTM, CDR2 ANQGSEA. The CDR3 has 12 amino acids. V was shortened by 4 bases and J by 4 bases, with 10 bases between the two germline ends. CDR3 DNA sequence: TGCAGCGTTGTTACAGGGACCTATGGCTACACCTTC. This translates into CSVVTGTYGYTF.

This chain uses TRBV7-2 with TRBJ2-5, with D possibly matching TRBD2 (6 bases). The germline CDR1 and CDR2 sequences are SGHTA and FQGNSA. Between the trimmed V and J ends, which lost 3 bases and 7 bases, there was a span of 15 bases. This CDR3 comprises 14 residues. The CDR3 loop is CASSFERMGGTQYF. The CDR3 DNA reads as TGTGCCAGCAGCTTTGAGCGCATGGGGGGGACCCAGTACTTC.

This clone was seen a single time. CDR3 DNA sequence: TGTGCCAGCAGCTCTATTATGAACACTGAAGCTTTCTTT. The encoded protein is CASSSIMNTEAFF. The V gene is TRBV5-6, the J gene TRBJ1-1; D not resolved. Germline V gene sequence: CDR1 SGHDT, CDR2 YYEEEE. Trimming took 3 bases from V and 0 from J, leaving 6 bases between them. The CDR3 has 13 residues.

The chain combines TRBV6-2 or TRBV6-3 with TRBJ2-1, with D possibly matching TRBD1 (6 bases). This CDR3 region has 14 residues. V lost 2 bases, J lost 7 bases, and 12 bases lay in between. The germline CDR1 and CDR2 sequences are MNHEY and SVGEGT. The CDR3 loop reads CASSYGPDRNEQFF. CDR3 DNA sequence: TGTGCCAGCAGTTACGGGCCAGACAGGAATGAGCAGTTCTTC.

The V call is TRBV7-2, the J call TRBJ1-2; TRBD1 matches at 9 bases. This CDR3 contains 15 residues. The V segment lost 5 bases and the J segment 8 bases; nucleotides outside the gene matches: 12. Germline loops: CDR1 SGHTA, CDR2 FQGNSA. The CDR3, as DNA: TGTGCCAGCAGCCTCCTGGGACAGGGAATACAGGGCTACACCTTC. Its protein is CASSLLGQGIQGYTF.

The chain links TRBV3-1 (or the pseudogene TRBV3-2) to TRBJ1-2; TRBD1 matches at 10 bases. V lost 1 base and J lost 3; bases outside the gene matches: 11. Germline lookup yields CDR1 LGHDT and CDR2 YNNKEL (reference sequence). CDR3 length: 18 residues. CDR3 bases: TGTGCCAGCAGCCAAGTTTGGGGAAGGACAGGGGGGGACTATGGCTACACCTTC. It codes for CASSQVWGRTGGDYGYTF.

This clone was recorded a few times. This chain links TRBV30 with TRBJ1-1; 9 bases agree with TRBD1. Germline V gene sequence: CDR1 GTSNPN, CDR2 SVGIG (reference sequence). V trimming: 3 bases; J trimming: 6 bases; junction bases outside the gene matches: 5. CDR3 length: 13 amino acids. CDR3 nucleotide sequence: TGTGCCTGGAGCGGTCGACAGGGGGCTGAAGCTTTCTTT. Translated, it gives CAWSGRQGAEAFF. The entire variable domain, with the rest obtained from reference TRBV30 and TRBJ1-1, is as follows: SQTIHQWPATLVQPVGSPLSLECTVEGTSNPNLYWYRQAAGRGLQLLFYSVGIGQISSEVPQNLSASRPQDRQFILSSKKLLLSDSGFYLCAWSGRQGAEAFFGQGTRLTVV.

CDR3 residues: CASSPQGGEQFF. CDR3 DNA: TGTGCCAGCAGTCCCCAGGGAGGTGAGCAGTTCTTC. J is TRBJ2-1 and V is TRBV6-2 or TRBV6-3; a possible D gene is TRBD2 (6 bases). V was clipped by 5 bases and J by 9 bases, with 11 bases between them. Germline V gene data show CDR1 as MNHEY and CDR2 as SVGEGT. There are 12 residues in the CDR3.

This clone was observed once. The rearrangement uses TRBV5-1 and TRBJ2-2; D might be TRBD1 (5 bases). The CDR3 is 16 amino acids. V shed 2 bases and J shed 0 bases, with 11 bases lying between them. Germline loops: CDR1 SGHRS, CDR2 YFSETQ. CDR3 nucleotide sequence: TGCGCCAGCAGCTTAGGTGGACACTCGAACACCGGGGAGCTGTTTTTT. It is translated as CASSLGGHSNTGELFF.

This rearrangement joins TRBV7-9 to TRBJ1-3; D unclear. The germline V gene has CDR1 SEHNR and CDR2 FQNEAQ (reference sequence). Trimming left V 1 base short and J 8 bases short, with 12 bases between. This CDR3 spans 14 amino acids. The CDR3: CASSLDTVGDTIYF. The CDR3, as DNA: TGTGCCAGCAGCTTAGACACCGTGGGCGACACCATATATTTT.

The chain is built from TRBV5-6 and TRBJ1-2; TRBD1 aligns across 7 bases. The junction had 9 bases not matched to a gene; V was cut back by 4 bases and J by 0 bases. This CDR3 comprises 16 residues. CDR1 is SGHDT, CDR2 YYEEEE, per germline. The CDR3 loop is CASSPAGGLANYGYTF. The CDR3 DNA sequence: TGTGCCAGCAGCCCAGCAGGGGGTCTCGCTAACTATGGCTACACCTTC.

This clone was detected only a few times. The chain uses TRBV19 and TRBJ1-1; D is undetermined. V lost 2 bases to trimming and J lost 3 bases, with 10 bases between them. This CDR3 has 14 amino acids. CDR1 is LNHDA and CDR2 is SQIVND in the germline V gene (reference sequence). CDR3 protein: CASSITPGDTEAFF. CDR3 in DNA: TGTGCCAGTAGTATAACCCCGGGAGACACTGAAGCTTTCTTT.

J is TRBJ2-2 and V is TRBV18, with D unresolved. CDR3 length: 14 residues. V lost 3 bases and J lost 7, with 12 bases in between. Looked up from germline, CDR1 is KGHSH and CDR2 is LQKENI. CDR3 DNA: TGTGCCAGCTCACCTGCCAGAGACATCGGGGAGCTGTTTTTT. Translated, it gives CASSPARDIGELFF.